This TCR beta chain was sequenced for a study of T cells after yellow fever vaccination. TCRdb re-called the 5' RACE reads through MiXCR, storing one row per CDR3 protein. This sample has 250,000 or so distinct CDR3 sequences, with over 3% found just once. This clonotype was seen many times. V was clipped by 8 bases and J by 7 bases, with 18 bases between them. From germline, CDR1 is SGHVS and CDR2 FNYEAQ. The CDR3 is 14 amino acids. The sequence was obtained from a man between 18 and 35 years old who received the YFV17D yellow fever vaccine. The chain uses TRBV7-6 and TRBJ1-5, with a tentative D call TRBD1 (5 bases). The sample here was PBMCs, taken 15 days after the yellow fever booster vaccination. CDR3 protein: CASAAGAGWQPQHF. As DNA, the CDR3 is TGTGCCAGCGCTGCTGGCGCAGGGTGGCAGCCCCAGCATTTT. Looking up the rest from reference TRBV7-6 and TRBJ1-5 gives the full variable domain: GAGVSQSPRYKVTKRGQDVALRCDPISGHVSLYWYRQALGQGPEFLTYFNYEAQQDKSGLPNDRFSAERPEGSISTLTIQRTEQRDSAMYRCASAAGAGWQPQHFGDGTRLSIL.